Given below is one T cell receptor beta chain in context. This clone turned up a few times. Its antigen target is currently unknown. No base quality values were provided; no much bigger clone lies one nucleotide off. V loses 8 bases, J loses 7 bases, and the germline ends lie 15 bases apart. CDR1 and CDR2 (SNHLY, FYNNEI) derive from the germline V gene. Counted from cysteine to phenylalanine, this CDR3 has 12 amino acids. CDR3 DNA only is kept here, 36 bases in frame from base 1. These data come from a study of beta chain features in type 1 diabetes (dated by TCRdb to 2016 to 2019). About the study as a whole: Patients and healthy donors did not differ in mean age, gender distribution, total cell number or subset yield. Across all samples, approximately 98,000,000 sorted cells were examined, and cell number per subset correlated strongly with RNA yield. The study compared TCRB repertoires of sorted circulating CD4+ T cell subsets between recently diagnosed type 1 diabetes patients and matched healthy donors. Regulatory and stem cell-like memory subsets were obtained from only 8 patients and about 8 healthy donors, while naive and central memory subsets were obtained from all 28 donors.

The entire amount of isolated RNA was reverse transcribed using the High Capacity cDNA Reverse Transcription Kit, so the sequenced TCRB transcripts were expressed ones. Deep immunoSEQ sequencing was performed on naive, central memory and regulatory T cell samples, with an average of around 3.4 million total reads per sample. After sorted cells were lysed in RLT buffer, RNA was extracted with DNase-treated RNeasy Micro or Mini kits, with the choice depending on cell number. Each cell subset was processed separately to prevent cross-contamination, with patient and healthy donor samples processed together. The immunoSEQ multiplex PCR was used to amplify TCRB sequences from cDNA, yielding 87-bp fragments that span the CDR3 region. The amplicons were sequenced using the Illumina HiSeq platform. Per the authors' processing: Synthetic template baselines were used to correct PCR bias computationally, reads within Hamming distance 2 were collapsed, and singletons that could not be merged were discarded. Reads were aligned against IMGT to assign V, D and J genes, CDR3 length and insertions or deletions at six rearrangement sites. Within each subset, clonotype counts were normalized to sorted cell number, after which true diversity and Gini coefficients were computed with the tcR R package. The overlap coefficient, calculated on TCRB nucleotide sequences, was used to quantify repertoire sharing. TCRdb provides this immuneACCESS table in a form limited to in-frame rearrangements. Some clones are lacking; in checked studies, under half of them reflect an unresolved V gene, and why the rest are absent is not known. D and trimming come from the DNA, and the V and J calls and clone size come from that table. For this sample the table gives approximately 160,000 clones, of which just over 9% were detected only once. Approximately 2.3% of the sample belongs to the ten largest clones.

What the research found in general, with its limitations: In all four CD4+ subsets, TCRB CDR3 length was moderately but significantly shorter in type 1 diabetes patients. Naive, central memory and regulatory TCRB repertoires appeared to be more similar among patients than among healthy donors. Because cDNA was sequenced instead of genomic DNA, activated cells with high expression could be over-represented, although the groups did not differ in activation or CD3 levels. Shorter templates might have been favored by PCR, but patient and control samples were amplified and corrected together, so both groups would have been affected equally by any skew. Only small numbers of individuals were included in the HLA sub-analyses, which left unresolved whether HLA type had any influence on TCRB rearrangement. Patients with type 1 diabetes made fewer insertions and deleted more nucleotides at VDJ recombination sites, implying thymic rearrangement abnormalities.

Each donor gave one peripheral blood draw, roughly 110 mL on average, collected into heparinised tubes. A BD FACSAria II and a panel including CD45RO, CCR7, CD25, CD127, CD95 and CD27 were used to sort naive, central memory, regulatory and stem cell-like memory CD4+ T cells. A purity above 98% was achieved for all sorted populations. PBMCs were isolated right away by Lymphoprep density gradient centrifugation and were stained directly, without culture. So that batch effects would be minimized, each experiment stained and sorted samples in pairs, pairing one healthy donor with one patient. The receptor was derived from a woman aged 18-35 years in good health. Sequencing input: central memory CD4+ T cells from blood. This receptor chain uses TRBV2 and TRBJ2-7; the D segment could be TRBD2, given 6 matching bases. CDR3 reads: CASGGPRGEQYF. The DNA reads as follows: TGTGCCAGCGGTGGGCCTCGGGGGGAGCAGTACTTC.